The present TCR beta chain was sequenced within a study of CD8 T cells in Susac syndrome (dated by TCRdb to the late 2010s). Some background on the complete study: The study used repertoire sequencing to test whether antigen drove CD8+ T cell activation and differentiation in Susac syndrome.

Peripheral blood CD8+ and CD4+ T cells from healthy donors, Susac syndrome patients and multiple sclerosis patients were profiled using high-throughput TCR beta sequencing. The healthy donors served as controls matched for age and sex. CD8+ TEMRA cells were enriched by FACS, while bulk CD8+ and CD4+ T cells were purified by magnetic negative isolation. Blood was drawn into EDTA tubes, processed within 24 hours, and PBMCs were isolated by density gradient centrifugation. PBMCs intended for TCR sequencing were frozen in liquid nitrogen and were later thawed in a 37 degrees C water bath. The sorted or isolated CD4+, CD8+ and CD8+ TEMRA cells reached a purity of at least 90%. Broad study findings and their caveats: The number of individuals in the TCR sequencing and HLA analysis was recognized as being relatively small.

Reading the germline V gene gives CDR1 MDHEN and CDR2 SYDVKM. The CDR3 covers 14 residues, taking in both the cysteine and the valine. Only CDR3 DNA remains: 42 bases, in frame from the first base. V has 7 bases trimmed and J has 3 bases trimmed; junction bases matching no gene number 8. This clonotype appeared a few times. Its antigen has not been determined. The input lacks base qualities; no much larger clone sits a single base away. RNA was extracted with the RNeasy kit and about 0.45 to 1 ug was reverse transcribed using random hexamers. The immunoSEQ multiplex PCR assay, covering 54 Vbeta and 13 Jbeta segments, was used to amplify TCR beta CDR3 regions. To correct PCR amplification bias, a synthetic template baseline was used for both primer optimization and computational correction. The source study handled its data this way. Reads were annotated to V, D and J genes according to IMGT and were analyzed with immunoSEQ Analyzer, with only productive sequences retained. Clonality was calculated as one minus the Shannon entropy normalized by log2 of the number of productive unique sequences. For each patient and control, public and private clones were evaluated among the 100 most prevalent clones. A clone was defined as Susac-specific if it was absent from the healthy and MS cohorts, from more than 850 published viral clones and from other ImmuneACCESS disease sequences. TCRdb's own reprocessing of the public reads used fastp at Q25 and MiXCR and kept productive beta chains. Each record represents a unique CDR3 protein, reported with the most common genes and DNA among its rows. The V and J calls were not made by the authors but by TCRdb's processing. The sample data list some 190,000 distinct CDR3 sequences, and 95% of these were observed just once. The ten largest account for 0.095% to 0.12% of the sample.

This clonotype was obtained from a human donor in good health. The sequenced sample consisted of CD4+ T cells from PBMCs. The sequence joins TRBV28 to TRBJ2-7; TRBD1 agrees with 8 junctional bases. Read as DNA, the sequence is TGTGCCAGCAATACAGGGGGGCGCTACTACGAGCAGTACGTC. It translates as CASNTGGRYYEQYV.